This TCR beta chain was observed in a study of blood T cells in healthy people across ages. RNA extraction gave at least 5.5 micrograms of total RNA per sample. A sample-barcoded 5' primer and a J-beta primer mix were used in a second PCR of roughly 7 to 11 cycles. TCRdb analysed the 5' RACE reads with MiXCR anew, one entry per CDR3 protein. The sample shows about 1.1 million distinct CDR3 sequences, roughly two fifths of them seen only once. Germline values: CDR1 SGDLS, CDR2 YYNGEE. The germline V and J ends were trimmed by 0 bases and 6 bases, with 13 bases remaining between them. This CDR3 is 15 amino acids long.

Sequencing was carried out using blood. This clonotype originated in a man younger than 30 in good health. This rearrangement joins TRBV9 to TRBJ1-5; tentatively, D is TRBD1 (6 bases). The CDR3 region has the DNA TGTGCCAGCAGCGTAGATCCACAGGGTCTTCAGCCCCAGCATTTT. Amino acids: CASSVDPQGLQPQHF.